Here is one TCR beta chain with its context. This clonotype has at least ten counts. This receptor's antigen is unknown. Base qualities are not recorded, but no much larger clone differs from it by a single base. The entry originates in a study of human T cells and chemical hapten exposure (dated by TCRdb to the early 2020s). Describing the broader study: Libraries were combined into a pool for sequencing, and differences in TCR yield between samples came mainly from small differences in library volumes within the pool. In alopecia patients, the study followed how the peripheral blood TCR repertoire changed in vivo over primary and secondary sensitization to diphenylcyclopropenone (DPC), a hapten. Each blood RNA sample was used to sequence both TCR alpha and TCR beta chains.

Total RNA was extracted from unfractionated whole blood collected in Tempus Blood RNA tubes. As TCR sequencing controls, roughly five healthy volunteers were used, with blood taken at day 0, 2 weeks and 6 weeks. Points the paper makes about the study in general: After repeated subsampling, the strength of the expansion versus patch-test correlation and the threshold at which it became significant changed. No change with DPC sensitization was found in the number of TCRs above 1 in 1000 frequency, and no evidence of global repertoire structure alterations was found.

Library preparation used 5' RACE. The data were produced on an Illumina MiSeq. During library preparation, unique molecular identifiers were attached to individual cDNA molecules so that TCRs could be counted quantitatively and reproducibly. The authors' pipeline ran thus. Samples had a median of 95,638 TCRs, with a range from roughly 23,224 to 750,000. V, J and CDR3 annotation of the TCR reads was carried out using the Decombinator software suite. For PS versus PT1 abundance plots, all samples were subsampled to the same number of TCRs (28,000). Expanded TCRs were defined as absent before sensitization and observed at least eight times at the 2-week time point. TCRdb redid the processing of the public reads, applying fastp at Q25 and MiXCR, and retained in-frame beta chains. CDR3 protein sequences are deduplicated, and each keeps its most common genes and DNA. These V and J calls are TCRdb output, not the study's own analysis. This sample has 130,000 or so distinct CDR3 sequences in its table, and over 3.5% of those were observed once. Under 1.5% of the sample comes from the top ten.

The sequence derives from a female donor in good health.

The base sequence is TGTGCCACCAGCAGAGGGGCCCTAGCGGGGGGGCGAGAGACCCAGTACTTC. Translated, this is CATSRGALAGGRETQYF. The chain uses TRBV15 and TRBJ2-5; 12 central bases correspond to TRBD2. Reading the germline V gene (reference sequence) gives CDR1 LNHNV and CDR2 YYDKDF. V has 1 base trimmed and J has 4 bases trimmed; junction bases matching no gene number 7. The CDR3, cysteine through phenylalanine, is 17 amino acids long. Only CDR3 DNA remains: 51 bases, in frame from the first base.